This TCR beta chain was retrieved from a study of tumor-infiltrating lymphocytes in primary liver carcinoma. Study information: Tumors measured roughly 4.2 to 11 cm and were stage T1-T3 N0M0.

Starting material of roughly 0.45 ug total RNA yielded TCR beta cDNA via a constant-region primer. Slightly modified ARM-PCR served as the procedure for the TCR beta libraries. These libraries came from three rounds of nested multiplex PCR. From the multiplex PCR reads, TCRdb called clonotypes with MiXCR, one entry per CDR3 protein. The sample shows 95,000 to 100,000 distinct CDR3 sequences, more than 65% of them seen only once. Total RNA and DNA came together from roughly 20-30 mg of bulk tissue without cell sorting. Chronic HBV infection, untreated so far, was present in the patients. In this sample, this clonotype turned up once. Sequencing was performed on liver tumor tissue from sampling region 2. Subset noted: tumor region T2, inferior pole. The clonotype was recovered from a woman aged 60-75 years with primary liver carcinoma and hepatitis B virus infection.

The CDR3 loop reads CAISIDGTVYEQYF. For the CDR3, the DNA is TGTGCCATCAGCATCGACGGGACCGTCTACGAGCAGTACTTC. V gene TRBV6-5 combines with J gene TRBJ2-7; either TRBD1 or TRBD2 may supply D (5 bases each). The CDR3 is 14 amino acids. CDR1 is MNHEY and CDR2 is SVGAGI in the germline V gene. The V end was cut by 10 bases, the J end by 3 bases, with 19 bases between.